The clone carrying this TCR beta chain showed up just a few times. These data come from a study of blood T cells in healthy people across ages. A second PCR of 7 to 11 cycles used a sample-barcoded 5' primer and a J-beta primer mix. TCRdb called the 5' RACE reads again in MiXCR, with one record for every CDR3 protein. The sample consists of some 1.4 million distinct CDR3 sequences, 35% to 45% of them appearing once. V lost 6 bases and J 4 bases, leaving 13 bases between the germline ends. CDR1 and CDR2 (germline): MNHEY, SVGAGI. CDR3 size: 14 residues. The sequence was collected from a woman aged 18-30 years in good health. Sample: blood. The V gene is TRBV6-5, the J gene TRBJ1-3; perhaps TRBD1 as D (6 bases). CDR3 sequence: CASRLQGLGNTIYF. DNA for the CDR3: TGTGCCAGCAGACTACAGGGATTGGGAAACACCATATATTTT.